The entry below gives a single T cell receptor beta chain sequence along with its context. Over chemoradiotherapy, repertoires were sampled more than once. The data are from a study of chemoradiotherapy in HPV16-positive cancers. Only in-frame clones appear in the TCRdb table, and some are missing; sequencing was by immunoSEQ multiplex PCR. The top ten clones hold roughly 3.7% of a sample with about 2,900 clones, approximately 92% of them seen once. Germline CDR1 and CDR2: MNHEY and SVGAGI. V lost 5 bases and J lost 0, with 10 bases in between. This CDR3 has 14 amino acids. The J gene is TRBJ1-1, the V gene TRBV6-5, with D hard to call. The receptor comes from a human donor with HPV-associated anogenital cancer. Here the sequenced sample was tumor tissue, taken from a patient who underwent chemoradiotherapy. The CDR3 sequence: CASSLRNMNTEAFF. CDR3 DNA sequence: TGTGCCAGCAGTCTACGGAATATGAACACTGAAGCTTTCTTT.